A selection of T cell receptor beta chains follows, all from one sample in a study of OX40 agonist ivuxolimab in advanced cancers. Sequencing used immunoSEQ multiplex PCR; TCRdb keeps in-frame clones, though not all of them. The sample yields approximately 18,000 clones, roughly 80% seen once. The material sequenced was CD4+ or CD8+ T cells sorted from blood, taken in a trial of the OX40 agonist ivuxolimab. These receptor sequences come from an adult with an advanced solid tumor such as melanoma, head and neck, liver or kidney cancer. Both conserved end residues are part of each CDR3. The order of the fields is clone size, V gene, D gene, J gene, CDR3 protein, CDR3 DNA. The D gene is left open where the match is weak. Not every row has a clone size; where given, it reads once, few, many or a size class.

clone_size: .; v_call: TRBV6-5; d_call: .; j_call: TRBJ2-7; cdr3_aa: CASVLHPGREQYF; cdr3_nt: TGTGCCAGCGTCCTCCATCCGGGGAGAGAGCAGTACTTC
clone_size: .; v_call: TRBV5-8; d_call: .; j_call: TRBJ2-7; cdr3_aa: CASSLAGFPYEQYF; cdr3_nt: TGTGCCAGCAGCCTGGCAGGGTTCCCCTACGAGCAGTACTTC
clone_size: medium-sized; v_call: TRBV12-5; d_call: TRBD2; j_call: TRBJ2-1; cdr3_aa: CASGPGGADEQFF; cdr3_nt: TGTGCTAGTGGTCCCGGGGGGGCCGATGAGCAGTTCTTC
clone_size: .; v_call: TRBV4-3; d_call: .; j_call: TRBJ1-2; cdr3_aa: CASSQDRDTTYGYTF; cdr3_nt: TGCGCCAGCAGCCAAGATAGGGACACCACCTATGGCTACACCTTC
clone_size: .; v_call: TRBV5-1; d_call: .; j_call: TRBJ2-1; cdr3_aa: CASSLGQGAYNEQFF; cdr3_nt: TGCGCCAGCAGCTTGGGTCAGGGAGCCTACAATGAGCAGTTCTTC
clone_size: .; v_call: TRBV12-5; d_call: .; j_call: TRBJ2-7; cdr3_aa: CASGLRRGDYEQYF; cdr3_nt: TGTGCTAGTGGTTTGCGGCGGGGCGACTACGAGCAGTACTTC
clone_size: .; v_call: TRBV5-1; d_call: .; j_call: TRBJ2-7; cdr3_aa: CASSLAKGEQYF; cdr3_nt: TGCGCCAGCAGCTTGGCCAAAGGGGAGCAGTACTTC
clone_size: .; v_call: TRBV2; d_call: .; j_call: TRBJ2-3; cdr3_aa: CASSEAWSTDTQYF; cdr3_nt: TGTGCCAGCAGTGAAGCGTGGAGCACAGATACGCAGTATTTT
clone_size: .; v_call: TRBV7-2; d_call: .; j_call: TRBJ1-1; cdr3_aa: CASSSLTGGTEAFF; cdr3_nt: TGTGCCAGCAGCTCGCTAACGGGGGGGACTGAAGCTTTCTTT
clone_size: .; v_call: TRBV7-9; d_call: .; j_call: TRBJ2-7; cdr3_aa: CASSPPGTPYEQYF; cdr3_nt: TGTGCCAGCAGCCCCCCCGGGACCCCCTACGAGCAGTACTTC
clone_size: many; v_call: TRBV7-7; d_call: .; j_call: TRBJ2-2; cdr3_aa: CASSLGENTGELFF; cdr3_nt: TGTGCCAGCAGCTTAGGAGAGAACACCGGGGAGCTGTTTTTT
clone_size: .; v_call: TRBV19; d_call: .; j_call: TRBJ2-1; cdr3_aa: CASSLSAGNNEQFF; cdr3_nt: TGTGCCAGTAGTCTCTCAGCGGGTAACAATGAGCAGTTCTTC
clone_size: .; v_call: TRBV5-3; d_call: .; j_call: TRBJ2-2; cdr3_aa: CARSFSTSNTGELFF; cdr3_nt: TGTGCCAGAAGCTTTTCCACCTCAAACACCGGGGAGCTGTTTTTT
clone_size: once; v_call: TRBV5-4; d_call: TRBD2; j_call: TRBJ2-7; cdr3_aa: CASRERGGSYEQYF; cdr3_nt: TGTGCCAGCAGGGAGCGGGGGGGCTCCTACGAGCAGTACTTC
clone_size: .; v_call: TRBV6-5; d_call: .; j_call: TRBJ1-4; cdr3_aa: CASTGEKLFF; cdr3_nt: TGTGCCAGCACTGGGGAAAAACTGTTTTTT
clone_size: .; v_call: TRBV4-1; d_call: .; j_call: TRBJ1-5; cdr3_aa: CASSQDGGAGNQPQHF; cdr3_nt: TGCGCCAGCAGCCAAGATGGGGGGGCGGGCAATCAGCCCCAGCATTTT
clone_size: .; v_call: TRBV19; d_call: .; j_call: TRBJ1-2; cdr3_aa: CASSITTGTNYGYTF; cdr3_nt: TGTGCCAGTAGTATAACGACAGGCACTAACTATGGCTACACCTTC
clone_size: many; v_call: TRBV2; d_call: .; j_call: TRBJ1-5; cdr3_aa: CASNGFSNQPQHF; cdr3_nt: TGTGCCAGCAACGGATTTAGCAATCAGCCCCAGCATTTT
clone_size: .; v_call: TRBV9; d_call: TRBD1; j_call: TRBJ2-1; cdr3_aa: CASSAFQGDNEQFF; cdr3_nt: TGTGCCAGCAGCGCTTTTCAGGGGGACAATGAGCAGTTCTTC
clone_size: .; v_call: TRBV7-8; d_call: .; j_call: TRBJ2-5; cdr3_aa: CASSSEWLQETQYF; cdr3_nt: TGTGCCAGCAGCTCAGAGTGGCTCCAAGAGACCCAGTACTTC
clone_size: .; v_call: TRBV4-3; d_call: TRBD1; j_call: TRBJ2-2; cdr3_aa: CATRDRDAGELFF; cdr3_nt: TGCGCCACCCGGGACAGGGACGCCGGGGAGCTGTTTTTT
clone_size: .; v_call: TRBV6-5; d_call: .; j_call: TRBJ2-4; cdr3_aa: CASSYEGPGAKNIQYF; cdr3_nt: TGTGCCAGCAGTTATGAGGGGCCTGGGGCCAAAAACATTCAGTACTTC
clone_size: few; v_call: TRBV6-5; d_call: .; j_call: TRBJ2-2; cdr3_aa: CASSYLENTGELFF; cdr3_nt: TGTGCCAGCAGTTATTTGGAGAACACCGGGGAGCTGTTTTTT
clone_size: once; v_call: TRBV11-2; d_call: TRBD2; j_call: TRBJ2-1; cdr3_aa: CASSLVASGSSYNEQFF; cdr3_nt: TGTGCCAGCAGCTTAGTAGCTAGCGGCAGCTCCTACAATGAGCAGTTCTTC
clone_size: .; v_call: TRBV19; d_call: TRBD1; j_call: TRBJ2-5; cdr3_aa: CASSIDAEGQRKETQYF; cdr3_nt: TGTGCCAGTAGTATAGATGCTGAGGGACAGCGGAAGGAGACCCAGTACTTC
clone_size: .; v_call: TRBV19; d_call: TRBD1; j_call: TRBJ2-2; cdr3_aa: CASWGTGAGELFF; cdr3_nt: TGTGCCAGTTGGGGGACAGGTGCCGGGGAGCTGTTTTTT
clone_size: .; v_call: TRBV11-2; d_call: .; j_call: TRBJ1-1; cdr3_aa: CASSVQGFGDTEAFF; cdr3_nt: TGTGCCAGCAGCGTGCAGGGTTTTGGGGACACTGAAGCTTTCTTT
clone_size: medium-sized; v_call: TRBV29-1; d_call: TRBD1; j_call: TRBJ1-1; cdr3_aa: CSVDGRQGTEAFF; cdr3_nt: TGCAGCGTTGATGGGAGACAGGGGACTGAAGCTTTCTTT
clone_size: .; v_call: TRBV10-3; d_call: TRBD1; j_call: TRBJ1-2; cdr3_aa: CAISRDEQGQGYGYTF; cdr3_nt: TGTGCCATCAGTAGGGACGAACAGGGGCAGGGCTATGGCTACACCTTC
clone_size: few; v_call: TRBV7-6; d_call: .; j_call: TRBJ2-7; cdr3_aa: CASSLAVGMEQYF; cdr3_nt: TGTGCCAGCAGCTTAGCTGTAGGGATGGAGCAGTACTTC
clone_size: .; v_call: TRBV4-3; d_call: .; j_call: TRBJ1-1; cdr3_aa: CASSELGVAFF; cdr3_nt: TGCGCCAGCAGTGAACTGGGGGTAGCTTTCTTT
clone_size: .; v_call: TRBV27; d_call: .; j_call: TRBJ2-2; cdr3_aa: CASSLQTGATGELFF; cdr3_nt: TGTGCCAGCAGTTTACAGACCGGTGCCACCGGGGAGCTGTTTTTT
clone_size: .; v_call: TRBV19; d_call: .; j_call: TRBJ2-1; cdr3_aa: CASSIDYSRGNEQFF; cdr3_nt: TGTGCCAGTAGCATTGACTACTCACGGGGGAATGAGCAGTTCTTC
clone_size: .; v_call: TRBV5-1; d_call: TRBD1; j_call: TRBJ1-2; cdr3_aa: CASSVTGTAYGYTF; cdr3_nt: TGCGCCAGCAGCGTGACCGGGACAGCCTATGGCTACACCTTC
clone_size: .; v_call: TRBV4-2; d_call: TRBD2; j_call: TRBJ2-3; cdr3_aa: CASSPLGVGRESTDTQYF; cdr3_nt: TGTGCCAGCAGCCCTCTGGGGGTAGGGCGGGAGAGCACAGATACGCAGTATTTT
clone_size: .; v_call: TRBV7-9; d_call: TRBD2; j_call: TRBJ2-2; cdr3_aa: CASSQTSGRAPGELFF; cdr3_nt: TGTGCCAGCAGCCAAACTAGCGGGAGGGCCCCCGGGGAGCTGTTTTTT
clone_size: .; v_call: TRBV18; d_call: .; j_call: TRBJ2-1; cdr3_aa: CASSPPGTQFF; cdr3_nt: TGTGCCAGCTCACCACCGGGGACGCAGTTCTTC
clone_size: .; v_call: TRBV6-5; d_call: .; j_call: TRBJ1-1; cdr3_aa: CASSPFGTVNTEAFF; cdr3_nt: TGTGCCAGCAGCCCCTTCGGGACGGTGAACACTGAAGCTTTCTTT
clone_size: .; v_call: TRBV4-1; d_call: .; j_call: TRBJ2-6; cdr3_aa: CASREDSSGANVLTF; cdr3_nt: TGCGCCAGCAGGGAAGACAGCTCTGGGGCCAACGTCCTGACTTTC
clone_size: .; v_call: TRBV28; d_call: .; j_call: TRBJ1-3; cdr3_aa: CASSLPGFGNTIYF; cdr3_nt: TGTGCCAGCAGTTTACCAGGTTTCGGAAACACCATATATTTT
clone_size: .; v_call: TRBV4-3; d_call: .; j_call: TRBJ2-5; cdr3_aa: CASSQDKQYSYQETQYF; cdr3_nt: TGCGCCAGCAGCCAAGATAAGCAGTACTCGTACCAAGAGACCCAGTACTTC
clone_size: .; v_call: TRBV6-5; d_call: .; j_call: TRBJ1-2; cdr3_aa: CASSYVANYGYTF; cdr3_nt: TGTGCCAGCAGTTACGTAGCGAACTATGGCTACACCTTC
clone_size: medium-sized; v_call: TRBV6-5; d_call: .; j_call: TRBJ1-4; cdr3_aa: CASSPGFQGEKLFF; cdr3_nt: TGTGCCAGCAGTCCGGGGTTCCAGGGTGAAAAACTGTTTTTT
clone_size: .; v_call: TRBV5-8; d_call: TRBD1; j_call: TRBJ2-1; cdr3_aa: CASSWDRGHEQFF; cdr3_nt: TGTGCCAGCAGCTGGGACAGGGGCCATGAGCAGTTCTTC
clone_size: .; v_call: TRBV7-8; d_call: TRBD1; j_call: TRBJ1-4; cdr3_aa: CASSLLGQGGEKLFF; cdr3_nt: TGTGCCAGCAGCTTACTGGGACAGGGGGGAGAAAAACTGTTTTTT
clone_size: .; v_call: TRBV19; d_call: .; j_call: TRBJ1-5; cdr3_aa: CASSIGGPQAPEHF; cdr3_nt: TGTGCCAGTAGTATAGGAGGGCCACAAGCTCCCGAGCATTTT
clone_size: .; v_call: TRBV28; d_call: TRBD2; j_call: TRBJ2-7; cdr3_aa: CASSFGRDEQYF; cdr3_nt: TGTGCCAGCAGTTTTGGGAGGGACGAGCAGTACTTC
clone_size: .; v_call: TRBV27; d_call: .; j_call: TRBJ1-5; cdr3_aa: CASSHQGSNQPQHF; cdr3_nt: TGTGCCAGCAGTCATCAGGGTAGCAATCAGCCCCAGCATTTT
clone_size: .; v_call: TRBV19; d_call: TRBD1; j_call: TRBJ2-7; cdr3_aa: CASSEGAEYEQYF; cdr3_nt: TGTGCCAGTAGCGAGGGGGCTGAGTACGAGCAGTACTTC
clone_size: .; v_call: TRBV5-1; d_call: .; j_call: TRBJ2-2; cdr3_aa: CASSLDLGQAGELFF; cdr3_nt: TGCGCCAGCAGCTTGGATCTCGGGCAGGCCGGGGAGCTGTTTTTT
clone_size: .; v_call: TRBV7-9; d_call: .; j_call: TRBJ1-2; cdr3_aa: CASTQGSGYGYTF; cdr3_nt: TGTGCCAGCACCCAGGGGTCGGGGTATGGCTACACCTTC
clone_size: few; v_call: TRBV6-5; d_call: .; j_call: TRBJ2-7; cdr3_aa: CASSYSGKPYEQYF; cdr3_nt: TGTGCCAGCAGTTACTCCGGGAAGCCCTACGAGCAGTACTTC
clone_size: .; v_call: TRBV6-5; d_call: .; j_call: TRBJ2-2; cdr3_aa: CASSIGENTGELFF; cdr3_nt: TGTGCCAGCAGCATAGGGGAAAACACCGGGGAGCTGTTTTTT